This T cell receptor beta chain emerged from a study of cytomegalovirus exposure and HLA in healthy donors. Regarding the study as a whole: DRB1 had the most TCR associations and HLA-C the fewest, a later analysis found, with rates varying by HLA locus.

Vbeta (60) and Jbeta (13) primers were used in the PCR. The protocol was immunoSEQ multiplex PCR, while the TCRdb copy is restricted to in-frame clones and leaves out a portion. The sample shows about 190,000 clones, almost 80% of them seen only once. Germline V gene lookup returns CDR1 SEHNR and CDR2 FQNEAQ (reference sequence). Losses at the gene ends were 8 bases for V and 4 bases for J; bases not matched to a gene: 4. The CDR3 loop spans 13 amino acids. While unrecorded immune exposures were likely, the donors were nominally healthy when sampled. As for this clone: Its target is unknown.

This receptor was identified in a woman aged 18-29 years in good health and CMV-seronegative. The genes are TRBV7-9 and TRBJ2-3; 9 bases map to TRBD2. The sequenced sample consisted of PBMCs. CDR3 amino acids: CASLAGGADTQYF. CDR3 bases: TGTGCCAGCCTTGCGGGGGGGGCAGATACGCAGTATTTT.